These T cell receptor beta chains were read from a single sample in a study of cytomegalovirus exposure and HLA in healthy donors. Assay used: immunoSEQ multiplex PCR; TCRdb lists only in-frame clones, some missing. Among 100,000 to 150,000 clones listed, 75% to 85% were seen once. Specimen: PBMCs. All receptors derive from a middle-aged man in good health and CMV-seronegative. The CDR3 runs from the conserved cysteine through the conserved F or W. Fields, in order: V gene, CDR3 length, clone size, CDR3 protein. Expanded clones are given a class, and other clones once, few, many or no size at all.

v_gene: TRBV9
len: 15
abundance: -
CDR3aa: CASSTSDRVSYEQYF

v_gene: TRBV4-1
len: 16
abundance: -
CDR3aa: CASSQESSGLTYEQYF

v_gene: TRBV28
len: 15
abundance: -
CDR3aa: CASSLYLETNTEAFF

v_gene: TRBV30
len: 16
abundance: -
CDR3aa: CAWSSWTSGRNNEQFF

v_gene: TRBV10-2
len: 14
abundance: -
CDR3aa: CASRTSGNTDTQYF

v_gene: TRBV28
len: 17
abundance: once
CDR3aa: CASSSPAAGGFFNEQFF

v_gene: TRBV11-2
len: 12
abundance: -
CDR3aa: CASSLARETQYF

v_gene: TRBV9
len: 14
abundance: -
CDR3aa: CASNSPGSADTQYF

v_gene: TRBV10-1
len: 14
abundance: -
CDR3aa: CASSPEGLTDTQYF

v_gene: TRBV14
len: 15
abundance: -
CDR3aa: CASSQYGTTNQPQHF

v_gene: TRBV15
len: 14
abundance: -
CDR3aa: CATSRDRVADTQYF

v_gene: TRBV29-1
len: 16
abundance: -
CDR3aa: CSVGGSGGRNTGELFF

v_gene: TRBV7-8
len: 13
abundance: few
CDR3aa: CASSLGAGSPLHF

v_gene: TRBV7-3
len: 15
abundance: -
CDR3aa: CASSLQGLGGNEQYF

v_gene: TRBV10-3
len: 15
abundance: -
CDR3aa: CAISESSGSSYEQYF

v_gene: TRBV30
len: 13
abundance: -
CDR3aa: CAWSVIGGGVQYF

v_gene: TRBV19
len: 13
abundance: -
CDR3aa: CASRDSSSYEQYF

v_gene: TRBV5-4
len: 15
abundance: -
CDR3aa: CASSFGTPFQETQYF

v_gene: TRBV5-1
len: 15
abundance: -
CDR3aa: CASSPLAGGTDTQYF

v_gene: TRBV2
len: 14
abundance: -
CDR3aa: CARSRSENTGELFF

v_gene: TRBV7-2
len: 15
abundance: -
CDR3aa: CASERHGESGNTIYF

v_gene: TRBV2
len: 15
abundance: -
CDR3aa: CASSGGRAGRETQYF

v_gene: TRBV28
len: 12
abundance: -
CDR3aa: CASSSRPDRRYF

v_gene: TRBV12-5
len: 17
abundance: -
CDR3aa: CASGLDGTGAPNTEAFF

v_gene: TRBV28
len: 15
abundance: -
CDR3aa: CASKRMGSGSYEQYF

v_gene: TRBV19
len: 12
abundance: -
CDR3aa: CASSTDRGGYTF

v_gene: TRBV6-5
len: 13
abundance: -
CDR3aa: CASRPGQAYEQYF

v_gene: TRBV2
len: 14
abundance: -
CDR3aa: CASIMRTSDYEQYF

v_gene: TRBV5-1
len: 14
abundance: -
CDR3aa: CASSFGQIQETQYF

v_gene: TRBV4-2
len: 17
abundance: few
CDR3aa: CASSQDWLAGGTYEQYF

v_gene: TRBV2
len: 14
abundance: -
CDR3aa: CASRGTGVAGELFF

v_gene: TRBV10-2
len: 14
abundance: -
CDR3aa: CALLMTGSYNEQFF

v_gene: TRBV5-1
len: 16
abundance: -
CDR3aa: CASSLSGTGTTGELFF

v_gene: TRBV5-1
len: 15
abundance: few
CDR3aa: CASSWESGTGETQYF

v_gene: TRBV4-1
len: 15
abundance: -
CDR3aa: CASSQGGGLTTEAFF

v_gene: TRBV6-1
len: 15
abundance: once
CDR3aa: CASSEAGGGPYEQYF

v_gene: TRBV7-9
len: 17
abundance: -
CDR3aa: CASSEHLAGGAYNEQFF

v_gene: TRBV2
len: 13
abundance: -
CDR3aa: CASSFGQNYGYTF

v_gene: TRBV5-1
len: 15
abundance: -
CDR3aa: CASSPPTSNTDTQYF

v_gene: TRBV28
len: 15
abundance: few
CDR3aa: CASSLGDRVSGTQYF

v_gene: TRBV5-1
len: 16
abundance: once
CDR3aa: CASSLGSASGVETQYF

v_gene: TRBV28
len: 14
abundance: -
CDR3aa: CASSLGTANSPLHF

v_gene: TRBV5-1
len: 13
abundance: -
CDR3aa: CASSLDSYTEAFF

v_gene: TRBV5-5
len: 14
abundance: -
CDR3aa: CASSDRDKYNEQFF

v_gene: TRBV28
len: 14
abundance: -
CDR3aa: CASSPRARNTEAFF

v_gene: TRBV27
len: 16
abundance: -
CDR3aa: CASSFGDRVGSYGYTF

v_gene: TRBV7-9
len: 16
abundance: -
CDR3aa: CASSSQTGFTYYGYTF

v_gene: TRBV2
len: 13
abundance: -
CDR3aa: CASKNRSYNEQFF

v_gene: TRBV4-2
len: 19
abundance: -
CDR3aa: CASSDGMVSGTSGPYEQYF

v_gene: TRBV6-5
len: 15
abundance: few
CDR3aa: CASSYGNRVGTEAFF

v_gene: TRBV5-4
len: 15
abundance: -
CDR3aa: CASSLRDTITGELFF

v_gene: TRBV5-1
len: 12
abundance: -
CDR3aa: CASSFGDSEAFF

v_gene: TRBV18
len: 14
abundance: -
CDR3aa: CASSPVSSYNEQFF

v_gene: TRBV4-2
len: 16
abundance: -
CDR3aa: CASSQDKGAPEETQYF

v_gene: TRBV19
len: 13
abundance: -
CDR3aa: CASSGEYGDEQYF

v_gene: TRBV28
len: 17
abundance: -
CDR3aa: CASSTQQGFLSNQPQHF

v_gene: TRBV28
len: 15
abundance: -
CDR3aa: CASQWRGRVNQPQHF